One sample yielded the 20 T cell receptor beta chains listed below, sequenced in a study of blood T cell repertoires in COVID-19. Profiling relied on immunoSEQ multiplex PCR, and the TCRdb table lists in-frame clones only, not all of them. Here the sample spans about 400,000 clones, approximately 91% being singletons. Input material: PBMCs or T cells enriched from blood (not recorded which). The receptor source for this set is a woman between 40 and 50 years old with acute COVID-19.

The V call is TRBV6-5, the J call TRBJ2-3; 9 positions agree with TRBD1. V lost 7 bases to trimming and J lost 1 base; unmatched junction nucleotides: 6. Germline V gene sequence: CDR1 MNHEY, CDR2 SVGAGI. The CDR3 length is 15 residues. CDR3 loop: CASITGTGRTDTQYF. As DNA, the CDR3 is TGTGCCAGCATCACAGGGACAGGGCGCACAGATACGCAGTATTTT.

Turning to this clone: Additional DNA sequences in this sample encode the identical CDR3. The J gene is TRBJ1-3, the V gene TRBV7-2; D remains unclear. There are 14 residues in the CDR3. Germline V lookup: CDR1 SGHTA, CDR2 FQGNSA. V lost 0 bases to trimming and J lost 1 base, with 4 bases between them. In DNA form, the CDR3 reads TGTGCCAGCAGCTTAGCCGGGTCTGGAAACACCATATATTTT. Its translation is CASSLAGSGNTIYF.

This clone was counted between two and nine times. This rearrangement joins TRBV27 to TRBJ1-3; TRBD1 might be the D (5 bases). The germline V gene encodes CDR1 MNHEY and CDR2 SMNVEV (reference sequence). CDR3 size: 14 residues. The ends were cut back, 8 bases at V and 5 bases at J, with 16 bases in the middle. DNA for the CDR3: TGTGCCAGCGCGGGAGAGGGGCCTCGAAACACCATATATTTT. Its translation: CASAGEGPRNTIYF.

The chain combines TRBV19 with TRBJ2-1; 7 positions match TRBD2. CDR1 is LNHDA, CDR2 SQIVND, per germline (reference sequence). V was clipped by 4 bases and J by 10 bases; unmatched bases: 10. CDR3 size: 14 residues. CDR3 sequence reads: CASSKERGSNEQFF. The DNA of the CDR3 is TGTGCCAGTAGTAAGGAGCGGGGTAGCAACGAGCAGTTCTTC.

V gene TRBV5-8 combines with J gene TRBJ2-2; D possibly corresponds to TRBD1 (6 bases). The CDR3 length is 14 residues. Germline CDR1 reads SGHTS; CDR2 reads YDEGEE. The V and J ends lost 7 bases and 4 bases respectively, with 14 bases between them. This chain's CDR3 is CASDHRVSTGELFF. The CDR3 coding sequence is TGTGCCAGCGACCACAGGGTGAGCACCGGGGAGCTGTTTTTT. The variable domain in full, with the rest retrieved from reference TRBV5-8 and TRBJ2-2, is EAGVTQSPTHLIKTRGQQATLRCSPISGHTSVYWYQQALGLGLQFLLWYDEGEERNRGNFPPRFSGRQFPNYSSELNVNALELEDSALYLCASDHRVSTGELFFGEGSRLTVL.

The chain is built from TRBV30 and TRBJ2-7; D is unclear. This CDR3 spans 13 amino acids. Germline V CDR1 and CDR2: GTSNPN, SVGIG (reference sequence). Trimming shortened V by 0 bases and J by 4 bases, and 10 bases separated the two germline ends. The chain's CDR3 is CAWSVTLPYEQYF. The CDR3 DNA sequence: TGTGCCTGGAGTGTAACTCTCCCGTACGAGCAGTACTTC.

This chain uses TRBV9 with TRBJ2-1, with D possibly matching TRBD2 (6 bases). Germline CDR1 SGDLS, CDR2 YYNGEE. Deletions cut 3 bases from V and 12 bases from J, with 22 bases between. This CDR3 has 15 amino acids. The CDR3 protein is CASSGTSSLRIVQFF. In DNA form, the CDR3 reads TGTGCCAGCAGCGGAACTAGCAGCTTGAGGATAGTGCAGTTCTTC. Drawing the rest from reference TRBV9 and TRBJ2-1, the complete variable domain is DSGVTQTPKHLITATGQRVTLRCSPRSGDLSVYWYQQSLDQGLQFLIQYYNGEERAKGNILERFSAQQFPDLHSELNLSSLELGDSALYFCASSGTSSLRIVQFFGPGTRLTVL.

The chain couples TRBV19 to TRBJ1-5; D is unresolved. With 2 bases removed from V and 0 bases from J, the gap between germline ends came to 8 bases. The length of the CDR3 is 15 residues. CDR1 and CDR2 (germline): LNHDA, SQIVND (reference sequence). For the CDR3, the DNA is TGTGCCAGTAGTATAAGTCGGGATAGCAATCAGCCCCAGCATTTT. Residues: CASSISRDSNQPQHF. The whole variable domain, filled in from reference TRBV19 and TRBJ1-5, reads DGGITQSPKYLFRKEGQNVTLSCEQNLNHDAMYWYRQDPGQGLRLIYYSQIVNDFQKGDIAEGYSVSREKKESFPLTVTSAQKNPTAFYLCASSISRDSNQPQHFGDGTRLSIL.

The rearrangement uses TRBV9 and TRBJ1-5, with D possibly being TRBD1 (6 bases). Trimming stripped 0 bases from V and 2 bases from J, with 9 bases between. Germline V CDR1 and CDR2: SGDLS, YYNGEE. The CDR3 consists of 15 residues. The CDR3 coding sequence is TGTGCCAGCAGCGTAGGGGCAGGGGGCAATCAGCCCCAGCATTTT. Protein: CASSVGAGGNQPQHF.

V gene TRBV18 combines with J gene TRBJ1-2; a weak D match, TRBD1 (6 bases). Trimming left V 2 bases short and J 2 bases short, with 12 bases between. Germline V gene data show CDR1 as KGHSH and CDR2 as LQKENI. The CDR3 is 15 amino acids. CDR3 in amino acids: CASSPGTGQNYGYTF. Written as DNA, the CDR3 is TGTGCCAGCTCACCAGGCACAGGGCAAAACTATGGCTACACCTTC.

CDR3 coding DNA: TGTGCCTGGAGTGCCCGGGGGGGCCCGGTTCCGCAGTACTTC. This translates into CAWSARGGPVPQYF. The J gene is TRBJ2-7, the V gene TRBV30; 8 nucleotides line up with TRBD2. The V gene's germline CDR1 is GTSNPN and CDR2 SVGIG (reference sequence). This CDR3 has 14 amino acids. Trimming at V came to 1 base and at J to 9 bases, leaving 11 bases not matched to a gene. Looking up the rest from reference TRBV30 and TRBJ2-7 gives the full variable domain: SQTIHQWPATLVQPVGSPLSLECTVEGTSNPNLYWYRQAAGRGLQLLFYSVGIGQISSEVPQNLSASRPQDRQFILSSKKLLLSDSGFYLCAWSARGGPVPQYFGPGTRLTVT.

In DNA, the CDR3 is TGTGCCAGTAGTATTCAGACAGTCGGGAATGAAAAACTGTTTTTT. Translated, it gives CASSIQTVGNEKLFF. This chain links TRBV19 with TRBJ1-4; D might be TRBD1 (5 bases). Looked up from germline, CDR1 is LNHDA and CDR2 is SQIVND (reference sequence). The CDR3 has 15 residues. Trimming shortened V by 3 bases and J by 5 bases, and 13 bases separated the two germline ends. The complete variable domain, with remaining parts taken from reference TRBV19 and TRBJ1-4, reads DGGITQSPKYLFRKEGQNVTLSCEQNLNHDAMYWYRQDPGQGLRLIYYSQIVNDFQKGDIAEGYSVSREKKESFPLTVTSAQKNPTAFYLCASSIQTVGNEKLFFGSGTQLSVL.

This clone has only one observation. V gene TRBV5-4 combines with J gene TRBJ2-7; D is possibly TRBD2 (5 bases). Germline V gene lookup returns CDR1 SGHNT and CDR2 YYREEE (reference sequence). This CDR3 is 15 amino acids long. The V gene lost 0 bases and the J gene lost 2 bases, with 12 bases spanning the gap. Here the CDR3 DNA reads TGTGCCAGCAGCTTGGGGTCCGGGAACCCCTACGAGCAGTACTTC. Protein: CASSLGSGNPYEQYF.

The chain employs TRBV6-1 and TRBJ2-7, with D perhaps matching TRBD1 (5 bases). This CDR3 comprises 15 residues. V lost 3 bases, J lost 1 base, and 13 bases lay in between. Germline V gene sequence: CDR1 MNHNS, CDR2 SASEGT. Here the CDR3 reads CASSESSAGSYEQYF. In DNA form, the CDR3 reads TGTGCCAGCAGTGAGAGCTCGGCAGGGTCCTACGAGCAGTACTTC.

The rearrangement joins TRBV19 to TRBJ2-2; TRBD2 might be the D (7 bases). CDR1 is LNHDA, CDR2 SQIVND, per germline (reference sequence). Trimming cost V 7 bases and J 4 bases, with 13 bases left between them. The CDR3 extends over 14 amino acids. This chain's CDR3 is CASMVGGATGELFF. CDR3 nucleotide sequence: TGTGCCAGTATGGTGGGGGGGGCCACCGGGGAGCTGTTTTTT.

This chain uses TRBV7-9 with TRBJ1-1, with 10 nucleotides matching TRBD1. Germline assignment: CDR1 SEHNR and CDR2 FQNEAQ (reference sequence). The V segment lost 5 bases and the J segment 3 bases; nucleotides outside the gene matches: 15. This CDR3 spans 18 amino acids. The CDR3: CASSPPGTGARVHTEAFF. The DNA of the CDR3 is TGTGCCAGCAGCCCACCCGGGACAGGGGCTAGAGTCCACACTGAAGCTTTCTTT.

This chain connects TRBV19 to TRBJ2-2; TRBD1 might be the D (5 bases). Germline V lookup: CDR1 LNHDA, CDR2 SQIVND (reference sequence). The CDR3 sequence is 14 residues long. Trimming stripped 3 bases from V and 6 bases from J, with 11 bases between. The CDR3 protein is CASSIEVRAGELFF. DNA for the CDR3: TGTGCCAGTAGTATCGAAGTCAGGGCCGGGGAGCTGTTTTTT.

There are a few counts of this clone. The rearrangement joins TRBV6-5 to TRBJ2-7; 7 bases agree with TRBD1. Germline values: CDR1 MNHEY, CDR2 SVGAGI. The CDR3 length is 14 residues. V shed 6 bases, J shed 0 bases, and the junction held 5 bases outside the gene matches. The CDR3 here is CASRDGQVSYEQYF. CDR3 in DNA: TGTGCCAGCAGGGACGGACAGGTCTCCTACGAGCAGTACTTC.

The V call is TRBV5-1, the J call TRBJ2-3; TRBD1 is a possible D gene (5 bases). CDR1 and CDR2 from the germline V gene are SGHRS and YFSETQ. CDR3 length: 13 amino acids. Deletions cut 4 bases from V and 5 bases from J, with 11 bases between. CDR3 amino acids: CASSHQGVDTQYF. CDR3 DNA sequence: TGCGCCAGCAGCCACCAGGGCGTAGATACGCAGTATTTT.

In DNA, the CDR3 is TGTGCCAGTAGAGGGACTAGACTTGACAATGAGCAGTTCTTC. It codes for CASRGTRLDNEQFF. J is TRBJ2-1 and V is TRBV19; 8 bases map to TRBD2. This CDR3 is built from 14 residues. Looked up from germline, CDR1 is LNHDA and CDR2 is SQIVND (reference sequence). V trimming: 6 bases; J trimming: 5 bases; junction bases outside the gene matches: 6.